This TCR beta chain comes out of a study of CXCR3-negative and CXCR3-positive naive CD8 T cells. Across the whole study: A total of some 130 million TRB reads was generated, with about 1.5 +/- 0.3 million per library.

This CDR3 is 16 amino acids long. The V gene's germline CDR1 is SGHRS and CDR2 YFSETQ. Triplicate sorting captured about 300,000 cells each from every CD8+ T cell subset. Among CD8+ T cells, naive ones were CD45RO-CCR7+CD27+CD95-. Study findings and constraints: In both naive subsets diversity was comparably high, whereas memory CD8+ cells showed much lower diversity. CXCR3-expressing naive cells carried TRB CDR3s more hydrophobic than those of CXCR3-negative naive cells.

With UMI labels, 5' RACE was used to prepare the TRB cDNA libraries. TCRdb reprocessed the 5' RACE reads, keeping one entry per CDR3 protein, no DNA. The sample's table shows some 150,000 distinct CDR3 sequences. To note about this clonotype: Its target is unknown.

Sequencing was done on a sample of naive CXCR3+ CD8+ T cells from blood. The subset denotes: CD45RO-CCR7+CD27+CD95- naive CD8+ T cells expressing CXCR3 (TNR3+). The source of this sequence is a human donor in good health. Some clones in this sample may be carry-over from other donors' samples. V and J are TRBV5-1 and TRBJ2-1; TCRdb returns TRBD1, unconfirmable since there is no DNA. This chain's CDR3 is CASSRRDASSYNEQFF.